These 11 T cell receptor beta chains originate from one sample sequenced in a study of graft-versus-host responses after intestinal transplantation. The assay was immunoSEQ multiplex PCR, and TCRdb's table has in-frame clones only and misses some. The sample has over 9,000 clones; less than 35% are singletons. Specimen: alloreactive CD4+ T cells from a mixed lymphocyte reaction culture, collected before intestinal transplant. Subset in this sample: CFSE-low proliferating T cells sorted from roughly 6-day pre-transplant mixed lymphocyte reaction (GvH or HvG direction). These receptors all stem from a human patient who received an intestinal transplant.

Points on this clone: One junction end does not reproduce the germline sequence, and a read error may be involved. The V gene is TRBV5-1, the J gene TRBJ2-5; 12 bases are shared with TRBD1. The germline gives CDR1 SGHRS, CDR2 YFSETQ. CDR3 length: 15 residues. In DNA, the CDR3 is TGTGCCAGCAGCTACGGGACAGGGGGCTGGGAGACCCAGTACTTC. Its protein is CASSYGTGGWETQYF.

This chain uses TRBV27 with TRBJ2-1; D gene unclear. Deletions cut 6 bases from V and 3 bases from J, with 3 bases between. CDR1 and CDR2 (germline): MNHEY, SMNVEV (reference sequence). The CDR3 is 11 amino acids. As DNA, the CDR3 is TGTGCCAGCAGCCTCTACAATGAGCAGTTCTTC. This gives the protein CASSLYNEQFF.

In its sample, this clone ranks as medium-sized (0.01 to 0.1%). This rearrangement joins TRBV6-5 to TRBJ1-1; D gene unclear. V was shortened by 4 bases and J by 1 base, with 10 bases between the two germline ends. The CDR3 loop spans 14 amino acids. Germline loops: CDR1 MNHEY, CDR2 SVGAGI. The CDR3 reads CASSSLRGNTEAFF. The CDR3 nucleotides are TGTGCCAGCAGTTCCCTCCGGGGGAACACTGAAGCTTTCTTT.

This chain uses TRBV4-2 with TRBJ2-7; maybe TRBD2 (5 bases). Germline-derived CDR1 and CDR2 are LGHNA and YNFKEQ. The CDR3 extends over 13 amino acids. The germline V and J ends were trimmed by 5 bases and 3 bases, with 11 bases remaining between them. The CDR3 sequence: CASSLGRGYEQYF. As DNA, the CDR3 is TGTGCCAGCAGCTTGGGCCGGGGCTACGAGCAGTACTTC.

This chain links TRBV5-4 with TRBJ2-5, with a tentative D call TRBD1 (6 bases). V gave up 4 bases and J gave up 2 bases, with 12 bases separating them. Germline CDR1 and CDR2: SGHNT and YYREEE (reference sequence). The CDR3 sequence is 14 residues long. The CDR3 sequence: CASSPPDRQETQYF. The CDR3, as DNA: TGTGCCAGCAGCCCCCCGGACAGACAAGAGACCCAGTACTTC.

This clone showed up just a few times. This chain links TRBV5-4 with TRBJ1-2, with D possibly matching TRBD1 (6 bases). V was cut by 4 bases and J by 8 bases, with 18 bases left in between. The CDR3 spans 14 residues. Germline V gene data show CDR1 as SGHNT and CDR2 as YYREEE (reference sequence). The CDR3 DNA sequence: TGTGCCAGCAGCCCGGACAGCATGCTCTCCGGCTACACCTTC. Translation gives CASSPDSMLSGYTF.

The chain joins TRBV5-4 to TRBJ2-1, with D perhaps matching TRBD2 (5 bases). Germline values: CDR1 SGHNT, CDR2 YYREEE (reference sequence). V lost 4 bases, J lost 4 bases, and 9 bases lay in between. The CDR3 consists of 13 residues. CDR3 in amino acids: CASSPPGYNEQFF. The CDR3 nucleotides are TGTGCCAGCAGCCCTCCGGGATACAATGAGCAGTTCTTC. Filled out from reference TRBV5-4 and TRBJ2-1, the complete variable domain reads ETGVTQSPTHLIKTRGQQVTLRCSSQSGHNTVSWYQQALGQGPQFIFQYYREEENGRGNFPPRFSGLQFPNYSSELNVNALELDDSALYLCASSPPGYNEQFFGPGTRLTVL.

This clone was seen a few times. The J gene is TRBJ1-5, the V gene TRBV27; D is unresolved. The germline V and J ends were trimmed by 3 bases and 0 bases, with 6 bases remaining between them. Germline V CDR1 and CDR2: MNHEY, SMNVEV (reference sequence). There are 14 residues in the CDR3. The CDR3 sequence is CASSLSGSNQPQHF. The DNA of the CDR3 is TGTGCCAGCAGTTTGTCTGGTAGCAATCAGCCCCAGCATTTT.

This clone was detected only a few times. This sequence joins TRBV6-5 and TRBJ2-7; tentative D call: TRBD2 (6 bases). The CDR3 loop spans 15 amino acids. Germline V lookup: CDR1 MNHEY, CDR2 SVGAGI. The V end was cut by 4 bases, the J end by 0 bases, with 13 bases between. In DNA form, the CDR3 reads TGTGCCAGCAGTTTATCTGGGACTCCCTCCTACGAGCAGTACTTC. It yields the protein CASSLSGTPSYEQYF.

In this sample, this clone turned up a few times. Other DNA sequences in the sample encode the same CDR3. The CDR3 DNA follows: TGTGCCAGCAGTTTAAGTGGCTACGAGCAGTACTTC. Translation gives CASSLSGYEQYF. The rearrangement uses TRBV6-1 and TRBJ2-7, with D unclear. The ends were cut back, 5 bases at V and 3 bases at J, with 8 bases in the middle. CDR1 and CDR2 (germline): MNHNS, SASEGT. CDR3 size: 12 residues.

This clone is categorized as medium-sized (0.01 to 0.1%). The chain combines TRBV29-1 with TRBJ2-5, with a weak D call TRBD2 (6 bases). The ends were cut back, 7 bases at V and 5 bases at J, with 14 bases in the middle. Per germline, CDR1 SQVTM and CDR2 ANQGSEA. The CDR3 extends over 12 amino acids. CDR3 protein: CSAMAGTETQYF. DNA of the CDR3: TGCAGCGCTATGGCGGGAACGGAGACCCAGTACTTC.